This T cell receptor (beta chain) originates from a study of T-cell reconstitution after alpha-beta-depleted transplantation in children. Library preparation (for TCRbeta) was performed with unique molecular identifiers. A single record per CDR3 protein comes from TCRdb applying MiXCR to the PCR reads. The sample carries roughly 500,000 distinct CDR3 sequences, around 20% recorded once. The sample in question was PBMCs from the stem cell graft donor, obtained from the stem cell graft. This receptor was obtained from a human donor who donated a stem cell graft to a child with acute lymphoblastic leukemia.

The CDR3 region is CASSQDLGNFLSYEQYF. CDR3 sequence (DNA): TGTGCCAGCAGCCAAGATTTGGGTAATTTCCTCTCCTACGAGCAGTACTTC. The genes are TRBV3-1 and TRBJ2-7; no reliable D call. CDR1 and CDR2 from the germline V gene are LGHDT and YNNKEL (reference sequence). The CDR3 sequence is 17 residues long. Trimming removed 0 bases at V and 0 bases at J, with 15 bases between.